The rows below give T cell receptor beta chains drawn from one sample of a study of shared clonotypes between healthy human individuals. Assay: immunoSEQ multiplex PCR; the TCRdb copy retains only in-frame clones and omits some. The sample holds around 2,000,000 clones, just under 95% seen once. Sequenced: naive CD8+ T cells sorted from blood. The source of these receptors is a man between 18 and 35 years old in good health. The CDR3 runs from the conserved cysteine through the conserved F or W. The order of the fields is J gene, CDR3 length, V gene, CDR3 protein.

j_call: TRBJ2-1
cdr3_length: 18
v_call: TRBV4-3
cdr3_aa: CASSQEASAGLATHEQFF

j_call: TRBJ2-7
cdr3_length: 15
v_call: TRBV7-9
cdr3_aa: CASSLGGEGPYEQYF

j_call: TRBJ1-2
cdr3_length: 14
v_call: TRBV5-1
cdr3_aa: CASSSPGTEIGYTF

j_call: TRBJ1-4
cdr3_length: 13
v_call: TRBV2
cdr3_aa: CASSTTWGEKLFF

j_call: TRBJ1-2
cdr3_length: 15
v_call: TRBV4-3
cdr3_aa: CASSQTHTLNYGYTF

j_call: TRBJ2-7
cdr3_length: 15
v_call: TRBV14
cdr3_aa: CASSLRGDGGSEQYF

j_call: TRBJ2-7
cdr3_length: 14
v_call: TRBV27
cdr3_aa: CASSHSGGIYEQYF

j_call: TRBJ1-1
cdr3_length: 15
v_call: TRBV27
cdr3_aa: CASSLSDSGRTEAFF

j_call: TRBJ2-7
cdr3_length: 15
v_call: TRBV4-1
cdr3_aa: CASSLGLAGDYEQYF

j_call: TRBJ2-7
cdr3_length: 17
v_call: TRBV9
cdr3_aa: CASSVGLAGEGFYEQYF

j_call: TRBJ2-3
cdr3_length: 16
v_call: TRBV5-4
cdr3_aa: CASRRETSGDTDTQYF

j_call: TRBJ2-2
cdr3_length: 16
v_call: TRBV28
cdr3_aa: CASSPLGTVNTGELFF

j_call: TRBJ2-7
cdr3_length: 15
v_call: TRBV9
cdr3_aa: CASSAPDRADYEQYF

j_call: TRBJ2-1
cdr3_length: 16
v_call: TRBV4-1
cdr3_aa: CASSQVGLAENNEQFF

j_call: TRBJ2-7
cdr3_length: 13
v_call: TRBV7-9
cdr3_aa: CASSFGDSYEQYF

j_call: TRBJ2-7
cdr3_length: 14
v_call: TRBV2
cdr3_aa: CASTPGQVYYEQYF

j_call: TRBJ2-7
cdr3_length: 15
v_call: TRBV5-1
cdr3_aa: CASSLDSYSSYEQYF

j_call: TRBJ1-5
cdr3_length: 15
v_call: TRBV19
cdr3_aa: CASRDGTYSNQPQHF

j_call: TRBJ1-4
cdr3_length: 14
v_call: TRBV6-6
cdr3_aa: CASSSLGTNEKLFF

j_call: TRBJ1-1
cdr3_length: 13
v_call: TRBV4-1
cdr3_aa: CASSLDRPTEAFF

j_call: TRBJ2-7
cdr3_length: 15
v_call: TRBV4-3
cdr3_aa: CASSPSRDFYYEQYF

j_call: TRBJ2-2
cdr3_length: 15
v_call: TRBV28
cdr3_aa: CASSLRDINTGELFF

j_call: TRBJ2-5
cdr3_length: 16
v_call: TRBV27
cdr3_aa: CASSLSRYGTQETQYF

j_call: TRBJ2-7
cdr3_length: 13
v_call: TRBV30
cdr3_aa: CAWPQGAEYEQYF

j_call: TRBJ2-3
cdr3_length: 15
v_call: TRBV19
cdr3_aa: CASSIGQGSTDTQYF

j_call: TRBJ2-2
cdr3_length: 16
v_call: TRBV27
cdr3_aa: CASSLGLADITGELFF

j_call: TRBJ2-7
cdr3_length: 15
v_call: TRBV7-9
cdr3_aa: CASSLWTGGTYEQYF

j_call: TRBJ2-1
cdr3_length: 13
v_call: TRBV27
cdr3_aa: CASSTDSYNEQFF

j_call: TRBJ1-2
cdr3_length: 15
v_call: TRBV7-9
cdr3_aa: CASSSAGTGGSDYTF